The entry that follows covers one TCR beta chain sequence. No cognate antigen has been identified for it. Base qualities were left out, and no much larger clone turns up one base away. In total, around 600 healthy bone marrow donors made up the cohort. At the time of sampling, all cohort members were nominally healthy, though unrecorded immune exposures were likely present. The donor tested CMV seropositive and was one of the 289 seropositive cohort members. Each donor provided a peripheral blood sample, and peripheral blood mononuclear cells were used for TCR beta sequencing. Genomic DNA extraction from the blood cell samples was performed with the Qiagen DNeasy Blood Extraction Kit. The sample originates from a study of cytomegalovirus exposure and HLA in healthy donors (TCRdb year 2017). Regarding the research as a whole: An earlier analysis of a few hundred of the donors reported around 280 Gb of sequence data and around 120 million unique TCR beta sequences obtained from about 180 million T cells. An earlier analysis of 587 of the donors used high-throughput TCR beta sequencing to judge whether each TCR beta V gene segment behaved as functional or pseudogenic. Rather than using new phenotypic data, the later analysis identified candidate immune exposures from TCR beta sequences and from how often those sequences occurred across donors. The aim of the study was to test whether cataloging public T cell receptors could identify signatures of past pathogen exposure. Along with the 666-subject first cohort, a separate validation cohort of over a hundred different subjects was used. An early release covering around 630 HLA-typed donors comprised roughly 300 gigabases of sequencing data and 85 million to 100 million unique TCR sequences. Among a few hundred genotyped donors of the cohort, an average of around 240,000 unique TCR beta nucleotide sequences were sequenced per donor, roughly a sixth of them non-productive. Donor age, sex, ethnicity and CMV serostatus were collected together with the repertoire data. A later analysis re-analyzed previously published TCR beta repertoires from 666 donors and added high-resolution HLA genotyping to study TCR occurrence patterns. Genome-wide SNP genotypes for about 65% of the roughly 700 donors were used in a later genetic analysis, which treated that subset as a discovery cohort. The study used immunosequencing to profile the T cell repertoires of 666 subjects and linked those repertoires to cytomegalovirus serostatus. HLA typing covered class I and class II loci at four-digit resolution. All discovery cohort repertoires had been generated using a single sequencing platform. The number of donors typed differed by locus, with roughly 620-630 for A, B, C, DRB1 and DQB1, roughly 520 for DQA1, nearly 610 for DPA1, and over 400 for DPB1. Four to six DR-DQ haplotypes were handled as single units for association and clustering, since linkage in the cohort was strong. Of the approximately 400 genotyped donors, more than 75% were placed in the genetic ancestry cluster associated with self-reported Caucasian donors. To predict cytomegalovirus infection status, the study brought together high-throughput TCR immunosequencing, statistical association of individual TCRs with disease status, and machine learning. General study outcomes and caveats: The classifier was reported to diagnose cytomegalovirus status with high specificity and sensitivity in both the original and validation cohorts. Three of the identified cytomegalovirus-associated TCR beta chains were confirmed in vitro to be specific for cytomegalovirus antigens. Most CMV-associated TCR beta chains appeared to be HLA-restricted in a later analysis, and the HLA associations seemed to be driven largely by CMV exposure. HLA typing was unavailable for some donors at each locus, so association tests used only the typed subset. Immune exposure information for the cohort was limited to CMV serostatus. In a later analysis, the rate of TCR association differed among HLA loci, with DRB1 alleles having the most associated TCRs and HLA-C alleles having the fewest. The study gave a list of about 170 TCR beta chains associated with cytomegalovirus. A later genetic analysis associated a missense DCLRE1C variant with V-gene and J-gene trimming of TCR beta chains, and an independent cohort replicated the association. According to a later analysis, parvovirus B19, influenza, CMV and Epstein-Barr virus appeared linked to several top co-occurrence clusters. According to the authors, the approach could potentially be generalized to other disease states and immunological phenotypes. When HLA alleles, especially DR and DQ, strongly co-occurred, TCR associations were difficult to assign to individual alleles. Because counts were too low, about 18 rarely observed V segments, including chromosome 9 orphons, were excluded from the earlier analysis of roughly 580 of the donors. In a later analysis, HLA-associated TCR beta chains were found to be more clonally expanded and to have lower generation probabilities than equally common non-associated chains. The sequencing pipeline was judged likely to have produced a cluster of highly shared sequence variants as a technical artifact. Correlated functional status among segregating V segments might reflect linkage disequilibrium, but an unknown experimental factor could not be ruled out. A further reported finding was that TCR beta sequences accurately predicted the HLA-A and HLA-B alleles for most subjects in the first cohort. At a false discovery rate of 0.05, a later analysis linked fewer than 20,000 TCR beta sequences to specific HLA alleles. Sequencing depth was assumed to be roughly uniform across donors in the presence/absence analyses, though that assumption may not hold. An earlier analysis of roughly 570 of the donors showed that most TCR beta V segments appeared in productive rearrangements either about 87% or about 30% of the time, which broadly matched IMGT annotations. Most TCR sequences were seen in very few donors, while some public TCRs were found in many individuals. In a later genetic analysis, fewer N-insertions in productive TCRs were reported among donors in an Asian-associated ancestry cluster than the roughly 640-donor mean. Only TCR beta chains were sequenced in this cohort, and the absence of alpha or paired-chain data limited detectable features.

The protocol used for the library was the immunoSEQ multiplex PCR assay. For the multiplex PCR, a mixture combining 60 forward primers for TCR Vbeta segments and 13 reverse primers for TCR Jbeta segments was used. The CDR3 region of rearranged TCR beta genes was amplified from genomic DNA by a multiplex PCR assay. Amplified TCR beta libraries were sequenced as 87-base-pair reads on the Illumina HiSeq System. The paper's processing steps were these. A later analysis tallied some 79 million unique TCR beta chains across the 666 repertoires, and around 9.9 million of those chains were shared by two or more donors. A nearest-neighbor algorithm error-corrected the raw reads and collapsed the reads into unique sequences, merging closely related sequences to remove PCR and sequencing errors. To assign V, D and J gene segments, CDR3 sequences were aligned to IMGT reference sequences. Each retained sequence needed at least a six-nucleotide match to both a V gene segment and a J gene segment. Rearrangements were classified as productive when the CDR3 lacked stop codons and remained in frame with V and J, and all other rearrangements were classified as non-productive. CDR3 was defined according to IMGT convention as the region running from the second conserved V-encoded cysteine to the conserved J-encoded phenylalanine. In an earlier analysis of more than 550 of the donors, sequences lacking an unambiguous match to a single V gene segment were excluded. In an earlier analysis of 450 to 750 of the donors, a V segment was called functional when productive rearrangements were above 56.7%, and segregating when the standard deviation between donors exceeded 5%. A statistical classification framework was developed to diagnose cytomegalovirus status using the catalog of TCR beta chain sequences. A later analysis assigned V and J genes by comparing TCR nucleotide sequences with IMGT/GENE-DB human TR gene sequences. Using the TCRdist pipeline, a later analysis assigned CDR3 sequences along with most-parsimonious VDJ recombination scenarios. A later analysis defined each TCR beta chain by its CDR3 amino acid sequence plus V-gene family, and excluded reads lacking a unique V-gene family. As a way to deal with suspected cross-contamination and a sequencing artifact, a later analysis dropped hundreds of nucleotide sequences that were highly shared and had low generation probability. In a later analysis, a clonal expansion index for each public chain was calculated from normalized within-repertoire ranks of inferred template counts. Generation probabilities in a later analysis came from a VDJ recombination model fitted to out-of-frame rearrangements, and those results were checked against IGoR. Hypergeometric tests were used in a later analysis to score TCR-TCR, TCR-HLA and TCR-CMV co-occurrence, with a repertoire-size bias correction applied to the TCR pairs. False discovery rates were estimated in a later analysis by permuting HLA or CMV assignments 20 times. In a later analysis, co-occurring TCRs were grouped using DBSCAN, with TCRdist sequence similarity added in when clustering inside HLA-allele-positive subsets. Co-occurrence clustering excluded repertoires with fewer than 30,000 or more than 120,000 public chains, plus five with anomalous nucleotide sharing. TCRdb limited this immuneACCESS table to in-frame rearrangements with V and J called. A share of clones is missing; checked studies link under half to unresolved V genes, and the rest is unexplained. V, J and clone size were drawn from that table, and D and trimming were deduced from the DNA. The table for this sample lists 120,000 or so clones; about 80% of them were counted only once. The top ten clonotypes cover around 9.5% of the sample.

The sequence was collected from a female donor in good health and CMV-seropositive. The sample consisted of PBMCs.

The DNA sequence reads TGTGCCAGCAGTGTGGGACTGAATCAGCCCCAGCATTTT. This gives the protein CASSVGLNQPQHF. This chain joins TRBV2 to TRBJ1-5; perhaps TRBD1 is the D gene, with 5 bases matching. V is reduced by 4 bases and J by 4 bases, leaving a spacing of 8 bases between them. The CDR3, cysteine through phenylalanine, is 13 amino acids long. Only CDR3 DNA is held: 39 bases, read in frame from base 1. The germline V gene gives CDR1 as SNHLY and CDR2 as FYNNEI.